This TCR beta chain was obtained from a study of blood T cells in healthy people across ages. General study points: More naive CD4+ cells and higher diversity marked long-lived donors relative to aged donors. The fall in TCR beta diversity per million T cells was roughly linear with age.

The draw of peripheral blood yielded ten milliliters from each donor. Alongside a J-beta primer mix, a sample-barcoded 5' primer served in a second PCR lasting roughly 6 to 11 cycles. Sequencing of every sample gave 2.5 million or more CDR3-containing paired-end reads. TCRdb re-analysed the 5' RACE reads in MiXCR, keeping a single row per CDR3 protein. The sample lists around 710,000 distinct CDR3 sequences, roughly two fifths occurring once. The CDR3 runs 13 residues. The germline V gene encodes CDR1 DFQATT and CDR2 SNEGSKA (reference sequence). Trimming cost V 3 bases and J 9 bases, with 16 bases left between them. Comment on this clonotype: The antigen remains undetermined.

This chain connects TRBV20-1 to TRBJ2-3; possible D gene TRBD2, 5 bases. This TCR came from a woman in her fifties or sixties in good health. Sequenced: blood. Written as DNA, the CDR3 is TGCAGTGCTAGTATACGGGGAGTTGCAACGCAGTATTTT. Protein product: CSASIRGVATQYF.